The 10 T cell receptor beta chains in this list originate from one sample, sequenced in a study of graft-versus-host responses after intestinal transplantation. TCRdb's table, derived via immunoSEQ multiplex PCR, lists solely in-frame clones and lacks some. The table has about 98,000 clones, approximately 85% seen once. This material consisted of PBMCs, taken 255 days after intestinal transplant. The receptors originated from a human patient who received an intestinal transplant, so some T cells may come from the graft donor.

The V and J genes are TRBV7-9 and TRBJ1-2, with 8 bases that match TRBD1. This CDR3 has 15 amino acids. Germline V lookup: CDR1 SEHNR, CDR2 FQNEAQ (reference sequence). The junction had 5 bases not matched to a gene; V was cut back by 5 bases and J by 0 bases. CDR3 sequence: CASSPRDRPNYGYTF. CDR3 in DNA: TGTGCCAGCAGCCCCAGGGACAGGCCTAACTATGGCTACACCTTC.

The genes are TRBV28 and TRBJ2-2; D is unresolved. Germline assignment: CDR1 MDHEN and CDR2 SYDVKM. V lost 6 bases and J lost 1, with 9 bases in between. The CDR3 has 14 amino acids. The DNA for the CDR3 is TGTGCCAGCAGCAATCAACTGAACACCGGGGAGCTGTTTTTT. Translated, it gives CASSNQLNTGELFF.

This chain uses TRBV28 with TRBJ2-7; tentative D call: TRBD1 (6 bases). Trimming stripped 6 bases from V and 0 bases from J, with 12 bases between. The CDR3 has 14 residues. Germline V CDR1 and CDR2: MDHEN, SYDVKM. The CDR3 bases are TGTGCCAGCAGCGGACAGCCCAGCTCCTACGAGCAGTACTTC. Amino acid sequence: CASSGQPSSYEQYF.

A single count supports this clone. This chain links TRBV5-6 with TRBJ2-5; D unclear. The germline V gene has CDR1 SGHDT and CDR2 YYEEEE. The V and J ends lost 1 base and 1 base respectively, with 5 bases between them. The CDR3 has 13 residues. In DNA form, the CDR3 reads TGTGCCAGCAGCTTGTACAGCCAAGAGACCCAGTACTTC. Protein: CASSLYSQETQYF.

This chain uses TRBV4-3 with TRBJ2-1; D is ambiguous. V lost 0 bases to trimming and J lost 9 bases, with 12 bases between them. This CDR3 has 14 amino acids. Germline V gene lookup returns CDR1 LGHNA and CDR2 YSLEER. The CDR3 loop is CASSQDTPGPEQFF. The CDR3 region has the DNA TGCGCCAGCAGCCAAGATACACCCGGGCCTGAGCAGTTCTTC.

The CDR3 DNA reads TGTGCCAGCTCCTGGGGGACAGGGGGAGAATTGGGCTACACCTTC. Amino acid sequence: CASSWGTGGELGYTF. The gene calls are TRBV7-9 and TRBJ1-2, with 11 bases fitting TRBD1. CDR1 is SEHNR, CDR2 FQNEAQ, per germline (reference sequence). V shed 8 bases and J 8 bases; nucleotides not matched to a gene: 13. CDR3 length equals 15 residues.

The rearrangement links TRBV4-1 to TRBJ2-3, with D perhaps being TRBD1 or TRBD2 (6 bases each). V lost 6 bases, J lost 3 bases, and 16 bases lay in between. CDR1 MGHRA and CDR2 YSYEKL come from the germline V gene. This CDR3 is 15 amino acids long. The CDR3 nucleotides are TGCGCCAGCAGTTATATGGGGGGCGGGACAGATACGCAGTATTTT. This encodes CASSYMGGGTDTQYF.

The J gene is TRBJ2-2, the V gene TRBV4-1; D unresolved. The CDR3 consists of 12 residues. Trimming removed 3 bases from V and 7 bases from J, with 6 bases in between. Germline V lookup: CDR1 MGHRA, CDR2 YSYEKL. CDR3 nucleotides: TGCGCCAGCAGCCAGGAAGTCGGGGAGCTGTTTTTT. The encoded protein is CASSQEVGELFF.

This clone was observed once. CDR3 amino acids: CASRSKVWGYTF. The CDR3 bases are TGTGCCAGTAGGTCGAAGGTTTGGGGCTACACCTTC. This chain connects TRBV19 to TRBJ1-2; no reliable D call. V was trimmed by 6 bases and J by 8 bases, leaving 13 bases between them. Germline V CDR1 and CDR2: LNHDA, SQIVND (reference sequence). The CDR3 is made up of 12 amino acids.

This chain uses TRBV6-5 with TRBJ2-7; maybe TRBD2 (6 bases). Looked up from germline, CDR1 is MNHEY and CDR2 is SVGAGI. The CDR3 is 16 residues long. V was cut by 2 bases and J by 3 bases, with 17 bases left in between. The CDR3 nucleotides are TGTGCCAGCAGTTACGTGGCGGGGTCCCCCGGCTACGAGCAGTACTTC. It encodes CASSYVAGSPGYEQYF.